Shown below are 22 T cell receptor beta chains from a single sample sequenced in a study of control samples from healthy donors and cancer patients. Produced via immunoSEQ multiplex PCR; TCRdb's table is partial and in-frame only. Of 150,000 to 200,000 clones listed, approximately 86% were seen once; the top ten hold approximately 1.6%. The sample was blood. The source of these receptors is a young man in good health.

The sample holds a few counts of this clone. J is TRBJ1-5 and V is TRBV5-5; D unresolved. Germline V gene lookup returns CDR1 SGHKS and CDR2 YYEKEE (reference sequence). Between the trimmed V and J ends, which lost 4 bases and 2 bases, there was a span of 13 bases. The CDR3 runs to 15 residues. CDR3 coding DNA: TGTGCCAGCAGCCGCAGTGGAATGGGCAATCAGCCCCAGCATTTT. This codes for CASSRSGMGNQPQHF.

The V call is TRBV19, the J call TRBJ2-7; D might be TRBD1 or TRBD2, each matching 5 bases. Germline V gives CDR1 LNHDA, CDR2 SQIVND (reference sequence). The CDR3 is 15 residues long. V was pared by 6 bases and J by 0 bases, with 15 bases between. Written as DNA, the CDR3 is TGTGCCAGTAGCGAGGGGACGGGGAGCTCCTACGAGCAGTACTTC. Its translation: CASSEGTGSSYEQYF.

The chain is built from TRBV3-1 (or the pseudogene TRBV3-2) and TRBJ2-1, with 9 bases matching TRBD1. The V segment lost 2 bases and the J segment 8 bases; nucleotides outside the gene matches: 7. Germline-derived CDR1 and CDR2 are LGHDT and YNNKEL (reference sequence). The CDR3 consists of 15 residues. In DNA form, the CDR3 reads TGTGCCAGCAGCCAAATGGGACAGGGAATCGATGAGCAGTTCTTC. It translates to CASSQMGQGIDEQFF.

This clone turned up a few times. This chain connects TRBV7-6 to TRBJ1-5; 7 nucleotides agree with TRBD1. This CDR3 spans 15 amino acids. The germline V gene has CDR1 SGHVS and CDR2 FNYEAQ. The junction had 3 bases not matched to a gene; V was cut back by 0 bases and J by 4 bases. CDR3 region: CASSLATGQNQPQHF. In nucleotides, the CDR3 is TGTGCCAGCAGCTTAGCGACAGGGCAGAATCAGCCCCAGCATTTT.

This CDR3 is CASSPPENSNQPQHF. In DNA, the CDR3 is TGTGCCAGCAGCCCCCCCGAGAATAGCAATCAGCCCCAGCATTTT. J is TRBJ1-5 and V is TRBV7-8; D is unclear. Germline V CDR1 and CDR2: SGHVS, FQNEAQ. The CDR3 is made up of 15 amino acids. Trimming shortened V by 5 bases and J by 0 bases, and 11 bases separated the two germline ends. Based on the CDR3 plus reference TRBV7-8 and TRBJ1-5, the full variable domain is GAGVSQSPRYKVAKRGQDVALRCDPISGHVSLFWYQQALGQGPEFLTYFQNEAQLDKSGLPSDRFFAERPEGSVSTLKIQRTQQEDSAVYLCASSPPENSNQPQHFGDGTRLSIL.

V gene TRBV6-4 combines with J gene TRBJ2-5; 16 bases align to TRBD2. The junction had 11 bases not matched to a gene; V was cut back by 6 bases and J by 4 bases. The CDR3 totals 18 residues. The V gene's germline CDR1 is MRHNA and CDR2 SNTAGT. CDR3 loop: CASSTTGTSGGAGETQYF. The CDR3 DNA reads TGTGCCAGCAGCACAACCGGGACTAGCGGGGGGGCCGGAGAGACCCAGTACTTC.

The chain joins TRBV21-1 to TRBJ1-1; the tabulated D call, TRBD1, remains unverified against the DNA. TRBV21-1 is classified as a pseudogene. The CDR3 has 15 amino acids. This chain's CDR3 is CASSTGQTMNTEAFF. CDR3 DNA: TGTGCCAGCAGCACTGGACAGACGATGAACACTGAAGCTTTCTTT.

The chain uses TRBV5-1 and TRBJ2-5, with D possibly matching TRBD2 (6 bases). Germline V gene data show CDR1 as SGHRS and CDR2 as YFSETQ. Trimming stripped 0 bases from V and 5 bases from J, with 14 bases between. The CDR3 has 15 residues. CDR3 coding DNA: TGCGCCAGCAGCTTGGGTTTTGGCAGCGGGGAGACCCAGTACTTC. Its protein product is CASSLGFGSGETQYF.

The chain recombines TRBV19 with TRBJ2-3, with D uncertain. The CDR3 covers 12 residues. Germline V gene lookup returns CDR1 LNHDA and CDR2 SQIVND (reference sequence). Deletions cut 6 bases from V and 0 bases from J, with 4 bases between. For the CDR3, the DNA is TGTGCCAGTAGCCTTAGCACAGATACGCAGTATTTT. This gives the protein CASSLSTDTQYF.

The chain is built from TRBV9 and TRBJ2-1; TRBD2 aligns across 13 bases. V lost 4 bases and J lost 14; bases outside the gene matches: 6. This CDR3 spans 13 amino acids. CDR1 and CDR2 (germline): SGDLS, YYNGEE. CDR3 sequence (DNA): TGTGCCAGCAGCCTGACTAGCGGGGGGCCAGAGTTCTTC. Its protein product is CASSLTSGGPEFF.

CDR3 amino acids: CASSWGGSGANVLTF. The CDR3 coding sequence is TGTGCCAGCAGCTGGGGGGGCTCTGGGGCCAACGTCCTGACTTTC. The chain carries TRBV11-3 and TRBJ2-6; 7 nucleotides match TRBD2. From germline, CDR1 is SGHNT and CDR2 YENEEA. This CDR3 spans 15 amino acids. V lost 4 bases to trimming and J lost 0 bases; unmatched junction nucleotides: 0.

V is TRBV4-1 and J is TRBJ2-7, with a possible D match to TRBD1 (6 bases). Germline V gene sequence: CDR1 MGHRA, CDR2 YSYEKL. This CDR3 is built from 14 residues. Trimming shortened V by 1 base and J by 3 bases, and 10 bases separated the two germline ends. The CDR3 DNA reads TGCGCCAGCAGCCAAGGAGGACAGATCTACGAGCAGTACTTC. As protein: CASSQGGQIYEQYF.

The chain carries TRBV28 and TRBJ2-7; 11 nucleotides agree with TRBD1. Trimming removed 6 bases from V and 3 bases from J; junction bases left unmatched: 4. CDR1 and CDR2 from the germline V gene are MDHEN and SYDVKM. The CDR3 is 14 residues long. CDR3 sequence (DNA): TGTGCCAGCAGAGGGACAGGGGGACACTACGAGCAGTACTTC. As protein: CASRGTGGHYEQYF.

V and J are TRBV6-2 or TRBV6-3 and TRBJ1-6, with a tentative D call TRBD1 (5 bases). V dropped 7 bases and J dropped 4 bases, with 14 bases sitting between them. The CDR3 length is 15 residues. Germline CDR1 is MNHEY and CDR2 is SVGEGT. The CDR3 sequence: CASNPGLTYNSPLHF. The DNA of the CDR3 is TGTGCCAGCAACCCGGGACTGACTTATAATTCACCCCTCCACTTT.

This clone was counted many times. V usage is TRBV27 and J usage is TRBJ1-6; D remains ambiguous. V was shortened by 0 bases and J by 7 bases, with 4 bases between the two germline ends. The germline V gene encodes CDR1 MNHEY and CDR2 SMNVEV (reference sequence). The CDR3 covers 13 residues. CDR3: CASSLSQNSPLHF. For the CDR3, the DNA is TGTGCCAGCAGTTTATCTCAGAATTCACCCCTCCACTTT.

V is TRBV30 and J is TRBJ2-7; D unresolved. Germline V gives CDR1 GTSNPN, CDR2 SVGIG (reference sequence). V gave up 0 bases and J gave up 2 bases, with 11 bases separating them. CDR3 length: 14 residues. CDR3 region: CAWSVLGKTYEQYF. CDR3 nucleotide sequence: TGTGCCTGGAGTGTACTGGGCAAGACCTACGAGCAGTACTTC.

The chain employs TRBV4-3 and TRBJ1-2; D is undetermined. This CDR3 is built from 15 residues. Germline CDR1 LGHNA, CDR2 YSLEER. The V gene lost 0 bases and the J gene lost 4 bases, with 12 bases spanning the gap. The DNA for the CDR3 is TGCGCCAGCAGCCAAGACCCCTGGGATCTCTATGGCTACACCTTC. Its protein product is CASSQDPWDLYGYTF.

The V gene is TRBV6-4, the J gene TRBJ2-3; 11 nucleotides agree with TRBD2. This CDR3 region has 16 residues. Germline V gene sequence: CDR1 MRHNA, CDR2 SNTAGT. V dropped 3 bases and J dropped 3; count of bases not matched to a gene: 5. In DNA, the CDR3 is TGTGCCAGCAGTGAGATCGGGACTAGCGGTACAGATACGCAGTATTTT. Protein product: CASSEIGTSGTDTQYF.

This chain connects TRBV4-1 to TRBJ2-7; D gene uncertain. Per germline, CDR1 MGHRA and CDR2 YSYEKL. The CDR3 has 16 amino acids. V was clipped by 0 bases and J by 1 base, with 13 bases between them. The DNA of the CDR3 is TGCGCCAGCAGCCAAGATAGTGGGCTAGAGTCCTACGAGCAGTACTTC. This gives the protein CASSQDSGLESYEQYF.

The chain employs TRBV30 and TRBJ2-7; 9 bases are shared with TRBD1. From germline, CDR1 is GTSNPN and CDR2 SVGIG (reference sequence). V lost 5 bases and J lost 7; bases outside the gene matches: 18. The CDR3 has 16 amino acids. The CDR3 DNA sequence: TGTGCCTGGGGTCCCGGGACAGGGATCGGTCGGGAAGAGCAGTACTTC. Its protein product is CAWGPGTGIGREEQYF.

The chain links TRBV1 to TRBJ2-5; TRBD2 reflects the table's D call only, with no check against the DNA. TRBV1 constitutes a pseudogene. The CDR3 totals 18 residues. CDR3 sequence reads: CTSSQDEGRPPREETQYF. Written as DNA, the CDR3 is TGCACCAGCAGCCAAGATGAGGGAAGACCGCCCCGGGAGGAGACCCAGTACTTC.

The chain couples TRBV6-2 or TRBV6-3 to TRBJ2-1; 7 bases are shared with TRBD2. Germline loops: CDR1 MNHEY, CDR2 SVGEGT. The V gene end was trimmed by 4 bases and the J gene end by 9 bases; junction bases not matched to a gene: 15. CDR3 length equals 16 residues. CDR3 region: CASSFIPSGRGVEQFF. CDR3 bases: TGTGCCAGCAGTTTCATCCCTAGCGGACGGGGCGTTGAGCAGTTCTTC.